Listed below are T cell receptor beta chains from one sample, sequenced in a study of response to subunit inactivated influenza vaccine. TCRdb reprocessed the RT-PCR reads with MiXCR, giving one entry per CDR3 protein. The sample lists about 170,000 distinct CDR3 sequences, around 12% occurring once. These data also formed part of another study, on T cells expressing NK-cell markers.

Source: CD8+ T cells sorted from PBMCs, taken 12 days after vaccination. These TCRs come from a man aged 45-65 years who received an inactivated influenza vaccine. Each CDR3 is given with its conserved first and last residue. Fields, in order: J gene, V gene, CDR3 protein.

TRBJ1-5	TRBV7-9	CASSLVLGENQPQHF
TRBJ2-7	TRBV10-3	CAISSRSYEQYF
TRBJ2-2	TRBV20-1	CSARDRTYTGELFF
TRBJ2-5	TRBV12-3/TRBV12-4	CASSLGPPGESETQYF
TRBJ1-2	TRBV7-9	CASSPGTAAIYGYTF
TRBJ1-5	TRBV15	CATSRDLGTNQPQHF
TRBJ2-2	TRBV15	CATSRRGPGGELFF
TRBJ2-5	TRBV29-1	CSVEDTRETEQETQYF
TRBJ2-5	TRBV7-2	CASSLEAGGFLETQYF
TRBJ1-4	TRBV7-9	CASNFGQDRLFF
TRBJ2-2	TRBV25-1	CASSEIAGNTGELFF
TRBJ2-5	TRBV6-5	CASSYSGGSQETQYF
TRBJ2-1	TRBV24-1	CATGLGSSYNEQFF
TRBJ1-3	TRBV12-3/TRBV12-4	CASSFGQAAGNTIYF
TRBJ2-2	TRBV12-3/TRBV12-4	CASNIKTGELFF
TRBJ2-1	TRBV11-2	CASSLVGQGDAEQFF
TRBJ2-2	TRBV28	CASSLGTSKHLGELFF
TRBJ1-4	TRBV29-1	CSVDGGEKLFF
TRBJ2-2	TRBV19	CASSISSPDTGELFF
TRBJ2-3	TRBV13	CASSLLEFGTDTQYF
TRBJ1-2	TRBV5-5	CASSLTGENYGYTF
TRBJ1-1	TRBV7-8	CASSPGTANTEAFF
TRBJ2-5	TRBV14	CASIGEGSPETQYF
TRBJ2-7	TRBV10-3	CAISEVRPNSYEQYF
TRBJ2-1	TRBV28	CASSPPVISYNEQFF
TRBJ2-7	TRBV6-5	CASSYSRTSGAYEQYF
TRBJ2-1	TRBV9	CASSTPSVVGEQFF
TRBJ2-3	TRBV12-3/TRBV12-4	CASSLTGGAVDTQYF
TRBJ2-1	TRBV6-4	CASSDGFNSNEQFF
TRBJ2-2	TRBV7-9	CASSNTGTTNTGELFF
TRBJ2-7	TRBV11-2	CASSLAAGAAYEQYF
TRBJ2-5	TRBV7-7	CASSSGLAEETQYF
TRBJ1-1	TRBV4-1	CASSQSLALEAFF
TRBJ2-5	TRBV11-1	CASSLVFVGGGLQETQYF
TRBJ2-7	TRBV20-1	CSANGGDRLFYEQYF
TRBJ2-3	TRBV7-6	CASSLVLRRGSTDTQYF
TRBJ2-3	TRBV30	CAWSVMVPEGLEGRDTQYF
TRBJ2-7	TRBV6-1	CASSQGLAGRNEQYF
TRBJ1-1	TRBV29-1	CSVVAIGEAFF
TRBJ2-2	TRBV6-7	CASSPGTKAGELFF
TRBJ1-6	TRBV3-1	CASSQEGVISPLHF
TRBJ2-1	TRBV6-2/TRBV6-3	CASSQLQAGTGSYNEQFF
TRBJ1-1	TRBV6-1	CASSPTVSNTEAFF
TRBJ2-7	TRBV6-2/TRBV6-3	CASTILAGGTEQYF
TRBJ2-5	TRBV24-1	CATSDRGYETQYF
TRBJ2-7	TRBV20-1	CSARRERNWQYEQYF
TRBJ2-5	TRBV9	CASSVGVGGLQETQYF
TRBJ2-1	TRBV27	CASSLFNEQFF
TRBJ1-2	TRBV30	CAWSVDPGADYGYTF
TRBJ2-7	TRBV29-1	CSVEIDYEQYF
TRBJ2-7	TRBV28	CASSLISRSEQYF
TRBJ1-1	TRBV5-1	CASSFGENTEAFF
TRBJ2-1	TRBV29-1	CSVELEGSYNEQFF
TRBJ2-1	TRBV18	CASSPPELAGEVGQFF
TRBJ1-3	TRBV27	CASSLSSGAGNTIYF
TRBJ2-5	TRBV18	CASSPRGIETQYF
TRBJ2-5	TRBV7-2	CASSVTGGEETQYF
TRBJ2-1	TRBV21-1	CASRTSGRRYNEQFF
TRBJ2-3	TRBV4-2	CASGPGTSLRTDTQYF
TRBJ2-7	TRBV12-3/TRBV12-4	CASSLFVRGSYEQYF